What follows are 17 T cell receptor beta chains derived from one specimen sequenced in a study of T cells in Graves' hyperthyroidism and ophthalmopathy. The investigators amplified TCR beta CDR3 regions from RNA transcripts. HTBI primers were the set used in a first-round RT-PCR of the TCR CDR3. TCRdb called the multiplex PCR reads again in MiXCR, with one record for every CDR3 protein. The data contain around 600,000 distinct CDR3 sequences, approximately 14% of them singletons. Material: blood. Source of these receptors: a woman aged 30 to 39 with Graves' hyperthyroidism.

Ten or more counts support this clonotype. The chain uses TRBV5-6 and TRBJ2-1; D is ambiguous. Trimming shortened V by 4 bases and J by 0 bases, and 14 bases separated the two germline ends. CDR1 SGHDT and CDR2 YYEEEE come from the germline V gene. The length of the CDR3 is 16 residues. CDR3 in amino acids: CASSRRRVSSYNEQFF. CDR3 in DNA: TGTGCCAGCAGCCGTAGGCGAGTCAGCTCCTACAATGAGCAGTTCTTC.

The chain links TRBV3-1 to TRBJ2-2; 11 nucleotides line up with TRBD2. Germline V gene lookup returns CDR1 LGHDT and CDR2 YNNKEL (reference sequence). The CDR3 contains 15 residues. V was pared by 0 bases and J by 7 bases, with 1 base of the junction left unmatched. CDR3 loop: CASSQELAGVGELFF. CDR3 nucleotides: TGTGCCAGCAGCCAAGAACTAGCGGGAGTCGGGGAGCTGTTTTTT.

A few counts support this clonotype. The chain has TRBV15 and TRBJ1-4, with a tentative D call TRBD1 (5 bases). V was pared by 0 bases and J by 12 bases, with 11 bases between. The CDR3 extends over 13 amino acids. Germline CDR1 and CDR2: LNHNV and YYDKDF (reference sequence). The CDR3 DNA is TGTGCCACCAGCAGAGAAAGGGGATTTCAACTGTTTTTT. Amino acids: CATSRERGFQLFF. The whole variable domain, remainder taken from reference TRBV15 and TRBJ1-4, is DAMVIQNPRYQVTQFGKPVTLSCSQTLNHNVMYWYQQKSSQAPKLLFHYYDKDFNNEADTPDNFQSRRPNTSFCFLDIRSPGLGDTAMYLCATSRERGFQLFFGSGTQLSVL.

The chain links TRBV19 to TRBJ2-1; D unclear. Germline values: CDR1 LNHDA, CDR2 SQIVND (reference sequence). This CDR3 spans 14 amino acids. The V end lost 10 bases, the J end lost 2 bases, and 15 bases lay between the germline ends. In DNA, the CDR3 is TGTGCCACCACGGACGGAACACCCTACAATGAGCAGTTCTTC. Translation gives CATTDGTPYNEQFF.

This clonotype occurred many times. The chain combines TRBV6-6 with TRBJ2-2; D call uncertain. Germline CDR1 is MNHNY and CDR2 is SVGAGI (reference sequence). This CDR3 contains 14 residues. V gave up 2 bases and J gave up 1 base, with 5 bases separating them. The CDR3 region has the DNA TGTGCCAGCAGTTACAGGGTGAACACCGGGGAGCTGTTTTTT. This gives the protein CASSYRVNTGELFF.

A few counts support this clonotype. CDR3 DNA: TGTGCCAGCAGTTACGGGGATATAGCGGGAGCAACCAATGAGCAGTTCTTC. It translates to CASSYGDIAGATNEQFF. The J gene is TRBJ2-1, the V gene TRBV6-5, with TRBD2 matching over 9 bases. Unmatched junction bases numbered 11, after V lost 2 bases and J lost 6 bases. The CDR3 consists of 17 residues. Germline V lookup: CDR1 MNHEY, CDR2 SVGAGI.

In its sample, this clonotype was seen a few times. This chain links TRBV13 with TRBJ2-3; 12 positions match TRBD2. Germline V gene lookup returns CDR1 PRHDT and CDR2 FYEKMQ (reference sequence). The trim removed 6 bases at V and 2 bases at J, leaving 15 bases unmatched. This CDR3 has 19 residues. As DNA, the CDR3 is TGTGCCAGCAGTCCTCGACCCTCCACTAGCGGGAGGTTCACAGATACGCAGTATTTT. Its translation: CASSPRPSTSGRFTDTQYF. The complete variable domain, with remaining parts taken from reference TRBV13 and TRBJ2-3, reads AAGVIQSPRHLIKEKRETATLKCYPIPRHDTVYWYQQGPGQDPQFLISFYEKMQSDKGSIPDRFSAQQFSDYHSELNMSSLELGDSALYFCASSPRPSTSGRFTDTQYFGPGTRLTVL.

This clonotype occurred a few times. The genes are TRBV7-9 and TRBJ1-4; possibly TRBD1 for D (5 bases). The CDR3 loop spans 16 amino acids. V was cut by 6 bases and J by 4 bases, with 18 bases left in between. Germline V gene sequence: CDR1 SEHNR, CDR2 FQNEAQ (reference sequence). DNA of the CDR3: TGTGCCAGCAGTTTTTCCGGGGCCGGAATTAATGAAAAACTGTTTTTT. Its protein is CASSFSGAGINEKLFF. The variable domain in full, completed from reference TRBV7-9 and TRBJ1-4, reads DTGVSQNPRHKITKRGQNVTFRCDPISEHNRLYWYRQTLGQGPEFLTYFQNEAQLEKSRLLSDRFSAERPKGSFSTLEIQRTEQGDSAMYLCASSFSGAGINEKLFFGSGTQLSVL.

Many counts were recorded for this clonotype. This CDR3 reads CASSYEESRRNIQYF. The CDR3 bases are TGTGCCAGCAGTTACGAGGAATCCCGTCGGAACATTCAGTACTTC. V and J are TRBV6-2 or TRBV6-3 and TRBJ2-4, with unresolved D. Trimming removed 2 bases at V and 7 bases at J, with 15 bases between. Germline assignment: CDR1 MNHEY and CDR2 SVGEGT. This CDR3 region has 15 residues.

In this sample, this clonotype turned up many times. The chain uses TRBV7-2 and TRBJ2-7; TRBD2 matches at 7 bases. V shed 0 bases and J 6 bases; nucleotides not matched to a gene: 8. The CDR3 spans 15 residues. Germline assignment: CDR1 SGHTA and CDR2 FQGNSA. The CDR3 sequence is CASSLAREKLGEQYF. In nucleotides, the CDR3 is TGTGCCAGCAGCTTAGCGCGGGAGAAGCTAGGCGAGCAGTACTTC.

This clonotype was counted many times. The chain carries TRBV7-3 and TRBJ2-5, with 9 bases aligning to TRBD2. Germline V gives CDR1 SGHTA, CDR2 FQGTGA. V dropped 2 bases and J dropped 5; count of bases not matched to a gene: 6. The CDR3 sequence is 15 residues long. CDR3 coding DNA: TGTGCCAGCAGCTTACGCGGGAGGGCCGAGGAGACCCAGTACTTC. This sequence encodes CASSLRGRAEETQYF. Looking up the rest from reference TRBV7-3 and TRBJ2-5 gives the full variable domain: GAGVSQTPSNKVTEKGKYVELRCDPISGHTALYWYRQSLGQGPEFLIYFQGTGAADDSGLPNDRFFAVRPEGSVSTLKIQRTERGDSAVYLCASSLRGRAEETQYFGPGTRLLVL.

This clonotype was recorded a few times. The chain combines TRBV3-1 with TRBJ2-2; possibly TRBD2 for D (6 bases). Germline V CDR1 and CDR2: LGHDT, YNNKEL (reference sequence). CDR3 length: 14 amino acids. V shed 4 bases and J shed 8 bases, with 14 bases lying between them. The CDR3: CASSPRKAGGELFF. The CDR3 DNA reads as TGTGCCAGCAGCCCCCGGAAGGCGGGGGGGGAGCTGTTTTTT.

The V and J genes are TRBV28 and TRBJ2-6, with D unclear. This CDR3 is built from 16 residues. Trimming shortened V by 3 bases and J by 2 bases, and 11 bases separated the two germline ends. Germline loops: CDR1 MDHEN, CDR2 SYDVKM. The CDR3 coding sequence is TGTGCCAGCAGTTTTCTCAGATTCGCTGGGGCCAACGTCCTGACTTTC. Translated, it gives CASSFLRFAGANVLTF.

The chain carries TRBV5-5 and TRBJ2-7, with 8 bases identical to TRBD1. CDR1 and CDR2 (germline): SGHKS, YYEKEE (reference sequence). The CDR3 has 15 residues. The ends lost 6 bases at V and 0 bases at J; junction bases unmatched: 8. CDR3 coding DNA: TGTGCCAGCAATCTGGGACAGGCCAGCTCCTACGAGCAGTACTTC. Its translation is CASNLGQASSYEQYF.

This chain joins TRBV30 and TRBJ2-7; a possible D gene is TRBD2 (5 bases). V lost 1 base and J 4 bases, leaving 20 bases between the germline ends. Per germline, CDR1 GTSNPN and CDR2 SVGIG (reference sequence). The CDR3 runs 16 residues. The CDR3: CAWSGLAGKEFYEQYF. CDR3 sequence (DNA): TGTGCCTGGAGTGGGCTAGCCGGGAAGGAATTTTACGAGCAGTACTTC.

CDR3 loop: CASSWDRLNYGYTF. CDR3 nucleotide sequence: TGTGCCAGCAGCTGGGACAGGCTAAACTATGGCTACACCTTC. The J gene is TRBJ1-2, the V gene TRBV5-5, with 8 bases fitting TRBD1. V was clipped by 3 bases and J by 2 bases; unmatched bases: 3. Looked up from germline, CDR1 is SGHKS and CDR2 is YYEKEE (reference sequence). This CDR3 is built from 14 residues.

The genes are TRBV29-1 and TRBJ1-3, with D unclear. V was trimmed by 1 base and J by 2 bases, leaving 3 bases between them. The CDR3 sequence is 12 residues long. CDR1 is SQVTM and CDR2 is ANQGSEA in the germline V gene. The CDR3 loop reads CSVEVTGNTIYF. CDR3 sequence (DNA): TGCAGCGTTGAAGTAACTGGAAACACCATATATTTT.